A single sample gave rise to the 27 T cell receptor beta chains below, sequenced in a study of tumor-infiltrating lymphocytes in oesophageal squamous cell carcinoma. Each CDR3 protein gets one entry after TCRdb re-called the PCR reads with MiXCR. The sample holds some 14,000 distinct CDR3 sequences; 45% to 65% are singletons and the top ten take over 30%. The sequenced sample was esophageal tumor tissue. These receptors all come from a male donor with esophageal squamous cell carcinoma.

The chain is built from TRBV7-4 and TRBJ2-6; D gene ambiguous. The closer fit of TRBJ2-5 to the DNA end suggests the J call may be wrong. This CDR3 is 14 amino acids long. Germline-derived CDR1 and CDR2 are SGHVT and SQSDAQ. The CDR3 loop is CASSLRAVQETQYF. CDR3 nucleotides: TGTGCCAGCAGCTTACGGGCAGTTCAAGAGACCCAGTACTTC.

This clonotype is large. The chain carries TRBV7-9 and TRBJ2-1; 8 nucleotides line up with TRBD2. Germline trimming cut 5 bases from V and 0 bases from J; bases unmatched to any gene: 3. Germline V gene data show CDR1 as SEHNR and CDR2 as FQNEAQ (reference sequence). CDR3 length: 15 residues. The CDR3 loop reads CASSRSGASYNEQFF. CDR3 bases: TGTGCCAGCAGCCGTAGCGGGGCCTCCTACAATGAGCAGTTCTTC.

About this clonotype itself: This may come from a read error, since a much larger clone is one base off. The chain carries TRBV7-2 and TRBJ1-1; 11 positions agree with TRBD2. The J call could be wrong; TRBJ2-1 is a better fit for the DNA end. Per germline, CDR1 SGHTA and CDR2 FQGNSA. The CDR3 consists of 16 residues. CDR3 nucleotide sequence: TGTGCCAGCAGCTCCTCCGGGACTAGCGGTCCTGGGGCCCAGTTCTTC. Translating it yields CASSSSGTSGPGAQFF.

The chain has TRBV7-2 and TRBJ2-6; no clear D. Germline values: CDR1 SGHTA, CDR2 FQGNSA. This CDR3 is built from 14 residues. V lost 5 bases, J lost 0 bases, and 5 bases lay in between. CDR3 nucleotides: TGTGCCAGCAGCCGAAACTCTGGGGCCAACGTCCTGACTTTC. As protein: CASSRNSGANVLTF.

The chain links TRBV7-2 to TRBJ2-3; TRBD1 matches at 7 bases. The J call may be wrong; the DNA end is better matched by TRBJ2-7. The CDR3 has 14 amino acids. CDR1 is SGHTA, CDR2 FQGNSA, per germline. The CDR3 protein is CASSTYRGSDEQYF. CDR3 in DNA: TGTGCCAGCAGCACATACAGGGGCTCGGACGAGCAGTACTTC.

Ten or more counts support this clonotype. This chain joins TRBV11-1 and TRBJ2-1, with 9 nucleotides matching TRBD2. Unmatched junction bases numbered 9, after V lost 4 bases and J lost 5 bases. The CDR3 is 16 amino acids. Germline-derived CDR1 and CDR2 are SGHAT and FQDESV (reference sequence). DNA for the CDR3: TGTGCCAGCAGCTGGACCATAGCGGGGGTTCACAATGAGCAGTTCTTC. Protein: CASSWTIAGVHNEQFF.

This clonotype was observed a few times. The chain is built from TRBV6-4 and TRBJ1-6, with D unresolved. Trimming left V 2 bases short and J 13 bases short, with 6 bases between. Germline V CDR1 and CDR2: MRHNA, SNTAGT. The CDR3 contains 11 residues. The CDR3 loop reads CASSDAPPLHF. CDR3 DNA sequence: TGTGCCAGCAGTGACGCCCCCCCCCTCCACTTT.

The V gene is TRBV11-2, the J gene TRBJ2-3; the match to TRBD2 covers 9 bases. The J call is uncertain, as TRBJ2-1 better fits the DNA end. This CDR3 contains 14 residues. Germline CDR1 SGHAT, CDR2 FQNNGV. CDR3 nucleotides: TGTGCCAGCAGCTTAGTGACTAGCGGCAATGAGCAGTTCTTC. Amino acid sequence: CASSLVTSGNEQFF.

This clonotype came up many times. CDR3 loop: CASSLVYSGGSNEQFF. CDR3 bases: TGTGCCAGCAGCTTAGTGTATTCAGGGGGCTCTAATGAGCAGTTCTTC. The chain uses TRBV7-6 and TRBJ2-1; 8 bases line up with TRBD1. CDR1 and CDR2 (germline): SGHVS, FNYEAQ. J lost 7 bases, V lost 1 base, and 9 bases had no gene match. The CDR3 is 16 residues long.

The rearrangement uses TRBV7-6 and TRBJ2-3, with 7 nucleotides matching TRBD1. Germline values: CDR1 SGHVS, CDR2 FNYEAQ. The trim removed 6 bases at V and 4 bases at J, leaving 7 bases unmatched. The CDR3 covers 14 residues. This CDR3 reads CASSWDSYADTQYF. CDR3 in DNA: TGTGCCAGCAGTTGGGACAGTTATGCAGATACGCAGTATTTT.

The V and J genes are TRBV20-1 and TRBJ1-2; D ambiguous. Germline V CDR1 and CDR2: DFQATT, SNEGSKA (reference sequence). The CDR3 consists of 13 residues. The ends were cut back, 2 bases at V and 2 bases at J, with 9 bases in the middle. This chain's CDR3 is CSARSQKNYGYTF. The CDR3 DNA sequence: TGCAGTGCTAGATCGCAGAAAAACTATGGCTACACCTTC.

V gene TRBV7-2 combines with J gene TRBJ2-1; TRBD2 matches at 9 bases. The CDR3 has 15 amino acids. CDR1 is SGHTA, CDR2 FQGNSA, per germline. The V segment lost 3 bases and the J segment 5 bases; nucleotides outside the gene matches: 5. CDR3 nucleotides: TGTGCCAGCAGCTTTCCGACTAGCGGAAACAATGAGCAGTTCTTC. This translates into CASSFPTSGNNEQFF.

This clonotype has a count of ten or more. The V gene is TRBV20-1, the J gene TRBJ2-5; D is perhaps TRBD1 or TRBD2 (5 bases each). The J call may be wrong; the DNA end is better matched by TRBJ2-7. CDR1 DFQATT and CDR2 SNEGSKA come from the germline V gene (reference sequence). The CDR3 spans 14 residues. CDR3: CSAETGTEGYEQYF. CDR3 nucleotide sequence: TGCAGTGCCGAAACCGGGACGGAAGGGTACGAGCAGTACTTC.

The V call is TRBV12-3 or TRBV12-4, the J call TRBJ2-2; either TRBD1 or TRBD2 may fit D (5 bases each). Trimming removed 3 bases at V and 5 bases at J, with 7 bases between. The CDR3 loop spans 13 amino acids. For the CDR3, the DNA is TGTGCCAGCAGTTTCAGGGAGACCGGGGAGCTGTTTTTT. Its protein is CASSFRETGELFF.

This chain connects TRBV7-9 to TRBJ2-5, with D possibly called TRBD1 or TRBD2 (5 bases each). The CDR3 loop spans 14 amino acids. Trimming cost V 4 bases and J 5 bases, with 14 bases left between them. Germline CDR1 is SEHNR and CDR2 is FQNEAQ (reference sequence). CDR3 protein: CASSSWTGPETQYF. The CDR3 DNA sequence: TGTGCCAGCAGCTCCTGGACGGGGCCGGAGACCCAGTACTTC. Using reference TRBV7-9 and TRBJ2-5 for the parts outside the CDR3, the full variable domain is DTGVSQNPRHKITKRGQNVTFRCDPISEHNRLYWYRQTLGQGPEFLTYFQNEAQLEKSRLLSDRFSAERPKGSFSTLEIQRTEQGDSAMYLCASSSWTGPETQYFGPGTRLLVL.

V and J are TRBV6-5 and TRBJ2-5; 10 nucleotides match TRBD1. Germline values: CDR1 MNHEY, CDR2 SVGAGI. Trimming at V came to 5 bases and at J to 11 bases, leaving 17 bases not matched to a gene. CDR3 length: 16 amino acids. CDR3 residues: CASSEKTGGYTNEQYF. The DNA of the CDR3 is TGTGCCAGCAGTGAAAAGACAGGGGGCTACACGAATGAGCAGTACTTC.

CDR3 sequence reads: CASSQGSASSGANVLTF. The CDR3 region has the DNA TGTGCCAGCAGCCAAGGGTCTGCGAGCTCTGGGGCCAACGTCCTGACTTTC. V gene TRBV7-3 combines with J gene TRBJ2-6; no definite D call. The CDR3 runs 17 residues. Germline V gene sequence: CDR1 SGHTA, CDR2 FQGTGA. Trimming took 5 bases from V and 0 from J, leaving 14 bases between them.

On this clonotype itself: Likely a read error: the CDR3 ends without its conserved phenylalanine or tryptophan. The limits of the CDR3 on the DNA are not certain, so only TCRdb's listed CDR3 is given. The chain couples TRBV28 to TRBJ2-5; the DNA was not compared with TRBD1, the D call given in the table. Germline V gene data show CDR1 as MDHEN and CDR2 as SYDVKM. Inclusive of both ends, the CDR3 amounts to 18 amino acids. The CDR3 sequence is CASSPRTGGNNYGYTFGS.

In DNA form, the CDR3 reads TGTGCCAGCAGCCTCTTGCTGGCACAGGGAGCTTTCTTT. Protein: CASSLLLAQGAFF. The chain carries TRBV7-2 and TRBJ1-1; TRBD1 might be the D (6 bases). Germline V CDR1 and CDR2: SGHTA, FQGNSA. This CDR3 spans 13 amino acids. The germline V and J ends were trimmed by 5 bases and 10 bases, with 17 bases remaining between them. Supplemented by reference TRBV7-2 and TRBJ1-1, the full variable domain reads GAGVSQSPSNKVTEKGKDVELRCDPISGHTALYWYRQSLGQGLEFLIYFQGNSAPDKSGLPSDRFSAERTGGSVSTLTIQRTQQEDSAVYLCASSLLLAQGAFFGQGTRLTVV.

The chain uses TRBV7-6 and TRBJ2-3, with TRBD1 identical over 9 bases. The V and J ends lost 4 bases and 2 bases, in that order; junction bases with no gene match: 4. The germline V gene has CDR1 SGHVS and CDR2 FNYEAQ. This CDR3 has 15 residues. The CDR3 nucleotides are TGTGCCAGCAGCTCGGACAGGGGAAACACAGATACGCAGTATTTT. Translating gives CASSSDRGNTDTQYF.

In this sample, this clonotype turned up many times. The chain joins TRBV2 to TRBJ2-7; TRBD1 aligns across 8 bases. This CDR3 spans 12 amino acids. From germline, CDR1 is SNHLY and CDR2 FYNNEI. The V segment lost 11 bases and the J segment 1 base; nucleotides outside the gene matches: 4. CDR3 DNA sequence: TGTGCCGGGGGACAGGAGTCCTACGAGCAGTACTTC. This gives the protein CAGGQESYEQYF.

This clonotype was counted many times. The chain recombines TRBV5-1 with TRBJ2-1, with D perhaps TRBD2 (6 bases). Between the trimmed V and J ends, which lost 0 bases and 8 bases, there was a span of 15 bases. The CDR3 sequence is 15 residues long. The germline gives CDR1 SGHRS, CDR2 YFSETQ. CDR3 protein: CASSLAGTPRDEQFF. DNA of the CDR3: TGCGCCAGCAGCTTGGCCGGGACTCCTCGCGATGAGCAGTTCTTC. Full variable domain (remainder filled in from reference TRBV5-1 and TRBJ2-1): KAGVTQTPRYLIKTRGQQVTLSCSPISGHRSVSWYQQTPGQGLQFLFEYFSETQRNKGNFPGRFSGRQFSNSRSEMNVSTLELGDSALYLCASSLAGTPRDEQFFGPGTRLTVL.

This chain uses TRBV25-1 with TRBJ1-2; no clear D gene. In germline, CDR1 is MGHDK, CDR2 SYGVNS. The CDR3 consists of 15 residues. Trimming removed 11 bases from V and 3 bases from J, with 22 bases in between. CDR3 protein: CAGRLPCPCHYGYTF. The CDR3 DNA reads as TGTGCCGGAAGACTTCCTTGTCCGTGTCACTATGGCTACACCTTC.

The V call is TRBV7-3, the J call TRBJ2-7; 9 bases align to TRBD2. Near its end, the DNA agrees better with TRBJ2-1, so the J call may be wrong. The CDR3 is 15 amino acids. Germline V CDR1 and CDR2: SGHTA, FQGTGA. The CDR3 DNA is TGTGCCAGCAGCTTGGAGAGCGGGGGGCCTTCAGAGCAGTTCTTC. It translates to CASSLESGGPSEQFF.

V usage is TRBV12-3 or TRBV12-4 and J usage is TRBJ2-6; TRBD1 matches at 11 bases. The junction had 5 bases not matched to a gene; V was cut back by 10 bases and J by 0 bases. The CDR3 consists of 16 residues. Here the CDR3 reads CATSGTGGSGANVLTF. In nucleotides, the CDR3 is TGTGCCACCTCCGGGACAGGGGGCTCTGGGGCCAACGTCCTGACTTTC.

This rearrangement joins TRBV10-2 to TRBJ1-6, with 7 bases fitting TRBD1. The CDR3 spans 13 residues. J gave up 6 bases and V 7 bases, and 3 bases lay outside the gene matches. Germline V gene lookup returns CDR1 WSHSY and CDR2 SAAADI. The CDR3 DNA reads TGCGCCAGCATCGGACAGGCTAATTCACCCCTCCACTTT. Residues: CASIGQANSPLHF.

This chain joins TRBV7-3 and TRBJ2-7; D ambiguous. The CDR3 sequence is 15 residues long. Germline CDR1 reads SGHTA; CDR2 reads FQGTGA. Trimming took 5 bases from V and 2 from J, leaving 16 bases between them. The CDR3 sequence is CASSPWSRSAYEQYF. The DNA for the CDR3 is TGTGCCAGCAGCCCCTGGAGCAGGTCGGCCTACGAGCAGTACTTC.